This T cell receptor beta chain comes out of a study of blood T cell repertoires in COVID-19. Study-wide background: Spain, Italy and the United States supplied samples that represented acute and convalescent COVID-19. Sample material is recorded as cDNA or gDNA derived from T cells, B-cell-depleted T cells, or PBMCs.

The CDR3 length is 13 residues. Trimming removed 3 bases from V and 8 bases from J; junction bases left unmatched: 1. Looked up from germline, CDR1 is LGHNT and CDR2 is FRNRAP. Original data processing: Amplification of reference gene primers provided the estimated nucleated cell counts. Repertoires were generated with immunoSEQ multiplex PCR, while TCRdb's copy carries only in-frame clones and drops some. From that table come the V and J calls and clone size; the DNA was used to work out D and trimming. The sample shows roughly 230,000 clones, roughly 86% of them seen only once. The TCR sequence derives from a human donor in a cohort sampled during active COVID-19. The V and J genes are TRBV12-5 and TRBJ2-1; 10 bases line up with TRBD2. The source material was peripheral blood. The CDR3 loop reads CASGLAGGHEQFF. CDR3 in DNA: TGTGCTAGTGGTTTAGCGGGGGGGCATGAGCAGTTCTTC.